The 17 T cell receptor beta chains below all came from one sample that was sequenced in a study of blood T cells in healthy people across ages (dated by TCRdb to 2015 to 2017). Library generation was performed with 5' RACE. Instrument on record: Illumina HiSeq 2500. A second PCR of 7 to 11 cycles was run with a J-beta primer mix and a sample-barcoded 5' primer. TCRdb trimmed the raw reads at Q25, called clones with MiXCR and kept productive beta chains. A single entry per CDR3 protein holds the most common genes and DNA from its merged rows. The sample table shows hundreds of thousands of distinct CDR3 sequences, and roughly three fifths are seen once. Jointly, the top ten make up about two fifths of the sample. Sequenced: blood. These receptors were collected from a man in his sixties in good health.

The chain links TRBV6-1 to TRBJ1-4; D uncertain. The V end was cut by 6 bases, the J end by 3 bases, with 20 bases between. The CDR3 has 17 residues. Per germline, CDR1 MNHNS and CDR2 SASEGT. CDR3: CASRPGRTPVANEKLFF. In nucleotides, the CDR3 is TGTGCCAGCAGGCCCGGGAGAACACCCGTGGCTAATGAAAAACTGTTTTTT.

The chain links TRBV20-1 to TRBJ2-5, with D tentatively TRBD1 (5 bases). The germline gives CDR1 DFQATT, CDR2 SNEGSKA (reference sequence). CDR3 length: 13 amino acids. Trimming took off 3 bases at V and 4 bases at J, with 12 bases between the two ends. The CDR3 region has the DNA TGCAGTGCTAGCCCTAGGGGCCGAGAGACCCAGTACTTC. It translates to CSASPRGRETQYF.

The V call is TRBV6-5, the J call TRBJ2-3, with D tentatively TRBD1 (6 bases). There are 15 residues in the CDR3. V was shortened by 7 bases and J by 1 base, with 15 bases between the two germline ends. The V gene's germline CDR1 is MNHEY and CDR2 SVGAGI. CDR3 sequence (DNA): TGTGCCAGCAATGCACAGGGCTACCGCACAGATACGCAGTATTTT. Amino acid sequence: CASNAQGYRTDTQYF.

The chain joins TRBV2 to TRBJ2-5; tentatively, D is TRBD2 (6 bases). Germline-derived CDR1 and CDR2 are SNHLY and FYNNEI. The V gene lost 4 bases and the J gene lost 4 bases, with 13 bases spanning the gap. The CDR3 extends over 14 amino acids. CDR3 loop: CASSAGGVGETQYF. The CDR3 DNA is TGTGCCAGCAGTGCTGGCGGGGTGGGAGAGACCCAGTACTTC.

The chain uses TRBV6-2 or TRBV6-3 and TRBJ2-1; 8 nucleotides align to TRBD1. CDR3 size: 18 residues. CDR1 is MNHEY, CDR2 SVGEGT, per germline. J lost 13 bases, V lost 5 bases, and 25 bases had no gene match. Here the CDR3 reads CASSDDLDRGSLQETQFF. The CDR3 DNA follows: TGTGCCAGCAGTGACGACCTCGACAGGGGTTCTCTCCAAGAGACCCAGTTCTTC.

In this sample, this clonotype turned up a few times. A much larger clone differs from this one at a single base, so this may be a read error. The J gene is TRBJ1-4, the V gene TRBV7-2; 7 positions match TRBD1. The CDR3 has 14 residues. Trimming removed 5 bases from V and 7 bases from J; junction bases left unmatched: 7. Germline V gene data show CDR1 as SGHTA and CDR2 as FQGNSA. The CDR3 nucleotides are TGTGCCAGCAGCGCGCAGACAGGGAGTGAAAAACTGTTTTTT. Translation: CASSAQTGSEKLFF.

This clonotype has a single count. The chain recombines TRBV20-1 with TRBJ2-3; D is ambiguous. Trimming pared 1 base from V and 1 base from J, leaving 9 bases between. There are 14 residues in the CDR3. CDR1 is DFQATT, CDR2 SNEGSKA, per germline (reference sequence). Here the CDR3 DNA reads TGCAGTGCTAGAGTAGGGTCACGCACAGATACGCAGTATTTT. Its protein product is CSARVGSRTDTQYF.

CDR3 sequence: CASRTGTGGFYNSPLHF. Here the CDR3 DNA reads TGTGCCAGCAGAACCGGGACAGGGGGATTCTATAATTCACCCCTCCACTTT. The chain is built from TRBV6-1 and TRBJ1-6; 11 bases map to TRBD1. Trimming removed 6 bases from V and 3 bases from J; junction bases left unmatched: 7. The CDR3 is made up of 17 amino acids. Per the germline V gene, CDR1 is MNHNS and CDR2 is SASEGT.

The gene calls are TRBV9 and TRBJ1-4; 9 nucleotides align to TRBD1. CDR1 and CDR2 from the germline V gene are SGDLS and YYNGEE. Trimming removed 7 bases from V and 6 bases from J; junction bases left unmatched: 10. This CDR3 region has 15 residues. CDR3 DNA sequence: TGTGCCAGCGGGAGGACAGGGGCCTATGATGAAAAACTGTTTTTT. It codes for CASGRTGAYDEKLFF.

This chain links TRBV7-8 with TRBJ1-5; the D gene is possibly TRBD1 (6 bases). Trimming removed 5 bases from V and 5 bases from J, with 10 bases in between. The CDR3 runs to 13 residues. The V gene's germline CDR1 is SGHVS and CDR2 FQNEAQ. DNA for the CDR3: TGTGCCAGCAGCACCCACAGGGATCAGCCCCAGCATTTT. Translated: CASSTHRDQPQHF. Together with reference TRBV7-8 and TRBJ1-5, the CDR3 gives the full variable domain: GAGVSQSPRYKVAKRGQDVALRCDPISGHVSLFWYQQALGQGPEFLTYFQNEAQLDKSGLPSDRFFAERPEGSVSTLKIQRTQQEDSAVYLCASSTHRDQPQHFGDGTRLSIL.

This clonotype showed up many times. CDR3 nucleotides: TGTGCCAGCTCATCGACAGAGAACACTGAAGCTTTCTTT. This encodes CASSSTENTEAFF. The V and J genes are TRBV7-9 and TRBJ1-1, with D maybe TRBD1 (5 bases). The CDR3 has 13 amino acids. Trimming pared 8 bases from V and 1 base from J, leaving 11 bases between. Germline V gene sequence: CDR1 SEHNR, CDR2 FQNEAQ (reference sequence).

There are many counts of this clonotype. With a much larger clone just one base away, this may be a read error. The rearrangement joins TRBV7-2 to TRBJ2-1; D is unresolved. The CDR3 has 14 residues. Trimming left V 5 bases short and J 8 bases short, with 16 bases between. CDR1 is SGHTA, CDR2 FQGNSA, per germline. The CDR3 nucleotides read TGTGCCAGCAGCGTAGGATCAGGAAGACATGAGCAGTTCTTC. It encodes CASSVGSGRHEQFF.

This clonotype has only a few counts. This chain connects TRBV2 to TRBJ1-6, with TRBD1 as a possible D gene (6 bases). This CDR3 has 14 residues. Per the germline V gene, CDR1 is SNHLY and CDR2 is FYNNEI. V gave up 6 bases and J gave up 4 bases, with 10 bases separating them. For the CDR3, the DNA is TGTGCCAGCAGAGGACAGACTTATAATTCACCCCTCCACTTT. It translates to CASRGQTYNSPLHF.

This chain uses TRBV11-2 with TRBJ2-3; D not certain. Germline V CDR1 and CDR2: SGHAT, FQNNGV. The CDR3 contains 16 residues. V was clipped by 3 bases and J by 2 bases, with 15 bases between them. The CDR3 nucleotides read TGTGCCAGCAGCTTCGCGACAAGTTGGACCACAGATACGCAGTATTTT. This gives the protein CASSFATSWTTDTQYF.

As to this clonotype: One junction end disagrees with the germline gene, perhaps due to a read error. The genes are TRBV9 and TRBJ2-5, with 7 bases identical to TRBD2. Germline V gene lookup returns CDR1 SGDLS and CDR2 YYNGEE. This CDR3 comprises 16 residues. Here the CDR3 DNA reads TGCGCCAGCAGCGTAGCTACGGGGGGAGTCCAAGAGACCCAGTACTTC. This gives the protein CASSVATGGVQETQYF.

The chain couples TRBV11-3 to TRBJ2-3; D gene uncertain. The ends were cut back, 3 bases at V and 4 bases at J, with 8 bases in the middle. CDR1 SGHNT and CDR2 YENEEA come from the germline V gene. The CDR3 runs to 13 residues. In DNA form, the CDR3 reads TGTGCCAGCAGCTTCGGGCCCCCAGATACGCAGTATTTT. Its protein product is CASSFGPPDTQYF.

This chain links TRBV10-3 with TRBJ2-3; weak D call: TRBD2 (5 bases). Trimming removed 3 bases from V and 1 base from J, with 14 bases in between. Germline assignment: CDR1 ENHRY and CDR2 SYGVKD. The CDR3 length is 16 residues. As DNA, the CDR3 is TGTGCCATCAGTGAAGGGAGCGCGGGCGGCACAGATACGCAGTATTTT. It translates to CAISEGSAGGTDTQYF.